This T cell receptor (beta chain) derives from a study of liver allograft versus peripheral blood T cells. Study summary: Transplanted-liver and recipient peripheral blood T cell receptor repertoires were compared.

Losses at the gene ends were 6 bases for V and 3 bases for J; bases not matched to a gene: 7. This CDR3 spans 14 amino acids. Per the germline V gene, CDR1 is DFQATT and CDR2 is SNEGSKA (reference sequence). This clonotype has at least ten counts. TCRdb re-analysed the reads in MiXCR, keeping a single row per CDR3 protein. Among about 6,000 distinct CDR3 sequences listed, around 15% were seen once. The chain links TRBV20-1 to TRBJ2-5; 10 nucleotides agree with TRBD2. The TCR was taken from a human patient who had a liver transplant. The graft donor may account for some of the T cells. CDR3 in DNA: TGCAGTGCACCTAGGCTAGCGGGGGAAGAGACCCAGTACTTC. Protein product: CSAPRLAGEETQYF.